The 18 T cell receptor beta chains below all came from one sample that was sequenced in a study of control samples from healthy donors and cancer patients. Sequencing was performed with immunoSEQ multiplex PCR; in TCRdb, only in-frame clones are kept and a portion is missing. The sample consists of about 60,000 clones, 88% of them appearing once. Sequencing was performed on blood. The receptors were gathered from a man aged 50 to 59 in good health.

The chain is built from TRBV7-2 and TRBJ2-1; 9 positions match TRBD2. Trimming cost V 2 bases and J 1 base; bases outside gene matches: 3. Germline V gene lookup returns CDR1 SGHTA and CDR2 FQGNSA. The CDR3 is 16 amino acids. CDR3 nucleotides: TGTGCCAGCAGCTTAACTGCGGGAGGGTCCTACAATGAGCAGTTCTTC. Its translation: CASSLTAGGSYNEQFF.

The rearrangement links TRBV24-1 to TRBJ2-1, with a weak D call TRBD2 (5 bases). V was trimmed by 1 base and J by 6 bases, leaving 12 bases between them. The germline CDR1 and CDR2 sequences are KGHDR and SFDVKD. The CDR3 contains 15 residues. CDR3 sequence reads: CATSDLNGDRNEQFF. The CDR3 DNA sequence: TGTGCCACCAGTGATTTAAACGGGGATCGCAATGAGCAGTTCTTC.

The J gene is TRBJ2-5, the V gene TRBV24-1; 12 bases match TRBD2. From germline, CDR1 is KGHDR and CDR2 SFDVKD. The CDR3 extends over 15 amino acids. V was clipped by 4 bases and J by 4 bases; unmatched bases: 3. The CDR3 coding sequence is TGTGCCACCAGTGACCCGACTAGCGGGAGAGAGACCCAGTACTTC. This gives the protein CATSDPTSGRETQYF.

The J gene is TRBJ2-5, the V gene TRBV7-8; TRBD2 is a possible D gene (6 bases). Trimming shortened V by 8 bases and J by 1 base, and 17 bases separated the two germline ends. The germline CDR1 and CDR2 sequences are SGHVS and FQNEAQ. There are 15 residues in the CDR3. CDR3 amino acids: CASVRLVIPQETQYF. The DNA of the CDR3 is TGTGCCAGCGTTAGACTAGTCATCCCCCAAGAGACCCAGTACTTC.

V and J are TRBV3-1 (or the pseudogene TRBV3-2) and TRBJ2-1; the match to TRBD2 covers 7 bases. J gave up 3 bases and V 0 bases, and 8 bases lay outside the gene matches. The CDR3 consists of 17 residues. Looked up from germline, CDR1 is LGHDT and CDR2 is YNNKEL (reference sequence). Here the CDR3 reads CASSQEYGAGNYNEQFF. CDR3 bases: TGTGCCAGCAGCCAAGAATACGGAGCGGGGAACTACAATGAGCAGTTCTTC.

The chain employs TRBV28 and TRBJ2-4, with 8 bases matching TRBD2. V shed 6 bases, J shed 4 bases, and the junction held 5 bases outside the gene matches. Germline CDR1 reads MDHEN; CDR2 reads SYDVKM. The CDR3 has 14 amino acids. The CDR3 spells CASSPGGFKNIQYF. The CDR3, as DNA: TGTGCCAGCAGCCCGGGGGGGTTTAAAAACATTCAGTACTTC.

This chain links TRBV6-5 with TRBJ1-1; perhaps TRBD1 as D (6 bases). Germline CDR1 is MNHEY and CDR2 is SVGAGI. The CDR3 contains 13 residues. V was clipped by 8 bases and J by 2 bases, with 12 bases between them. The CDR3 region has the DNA TGTGCCAGCTTAGGACAGACCAACACTGAAGCTTTCTTT. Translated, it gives CASLGQTNTEAFF.

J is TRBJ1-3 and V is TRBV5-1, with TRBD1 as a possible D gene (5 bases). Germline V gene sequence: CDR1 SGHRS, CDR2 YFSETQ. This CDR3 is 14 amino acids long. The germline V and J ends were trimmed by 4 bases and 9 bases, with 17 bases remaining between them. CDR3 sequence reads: CASSGTGDGGTIYF. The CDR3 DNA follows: TGCGCCAGCAGCGGAACAGGTGATGGAGGCACCATATATTTT.

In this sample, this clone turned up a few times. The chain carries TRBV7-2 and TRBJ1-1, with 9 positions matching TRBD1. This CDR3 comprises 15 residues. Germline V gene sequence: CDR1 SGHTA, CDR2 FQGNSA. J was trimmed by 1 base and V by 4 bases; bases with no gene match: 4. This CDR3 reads CASSSGGQGNTEAFF. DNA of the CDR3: TGTGCCAGCAGCTCGGGGGGACAGGGGAACACTGAAGCTTTCTTT.

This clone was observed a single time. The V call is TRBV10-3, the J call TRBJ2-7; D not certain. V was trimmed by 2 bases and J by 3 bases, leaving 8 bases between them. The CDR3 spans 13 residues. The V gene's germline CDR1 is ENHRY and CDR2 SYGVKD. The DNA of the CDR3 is TGTGCCATCAGTGAGAGCCTGGACTACGAGCAGTACTTC. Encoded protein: CAISESLDYEQYF.

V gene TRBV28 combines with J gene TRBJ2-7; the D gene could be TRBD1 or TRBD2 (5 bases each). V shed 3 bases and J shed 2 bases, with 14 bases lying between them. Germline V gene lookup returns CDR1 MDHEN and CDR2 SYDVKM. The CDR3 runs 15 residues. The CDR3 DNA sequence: TGTGCCAGCAGTTTCCCCGGGACGGTCACCTACGAGCAGTACTTC. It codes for CASSFPGTVTYEQYF.

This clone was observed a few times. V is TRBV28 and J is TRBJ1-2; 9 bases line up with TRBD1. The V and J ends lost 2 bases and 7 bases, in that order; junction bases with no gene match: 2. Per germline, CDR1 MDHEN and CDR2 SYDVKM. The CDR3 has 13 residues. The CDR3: CASSLRDRVGYTF. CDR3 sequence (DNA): TGTGCCAGCAGTTTAAGGGACAGGGTTGGCTACACCTTC.

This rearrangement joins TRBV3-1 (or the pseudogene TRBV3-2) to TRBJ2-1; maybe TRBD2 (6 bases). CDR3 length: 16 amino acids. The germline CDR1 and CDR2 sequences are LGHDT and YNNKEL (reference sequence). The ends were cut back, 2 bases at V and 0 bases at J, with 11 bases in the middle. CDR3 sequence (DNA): TGTGCCAGCAGCCAATTCGGGACTGTCTCCTACAATGAGCAGTTCTTC. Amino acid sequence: CASSQFGTVSYNEQFF.

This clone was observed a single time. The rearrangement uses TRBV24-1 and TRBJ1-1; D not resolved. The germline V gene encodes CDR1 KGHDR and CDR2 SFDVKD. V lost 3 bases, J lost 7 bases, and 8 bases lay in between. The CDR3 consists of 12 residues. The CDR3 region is CATSDPEGEAFF. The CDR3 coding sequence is TGTGCCACCAGTGATCCTGAGGGTGAAGCTTTCTTT.

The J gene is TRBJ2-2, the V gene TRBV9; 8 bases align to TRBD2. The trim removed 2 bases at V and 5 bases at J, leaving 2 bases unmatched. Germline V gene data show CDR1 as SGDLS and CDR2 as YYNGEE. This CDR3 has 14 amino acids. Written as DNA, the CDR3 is TGTGCCAGCAGCGTGTCTAGCGGGACCGGGGAGCTGTTTTTT. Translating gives CASSVSSGTGELFF.

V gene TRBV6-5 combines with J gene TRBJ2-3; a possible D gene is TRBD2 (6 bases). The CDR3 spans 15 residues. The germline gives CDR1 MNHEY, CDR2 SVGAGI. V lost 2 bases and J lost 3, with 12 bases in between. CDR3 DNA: TGTGCCAGCAGTTACACGGGAGTGGGTACAGATACGCAGTATTTT. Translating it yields CASSYTGVGTDTQYF.

This CDR3 is CASSFQTSGYEQYF. In nucleotides, the CDR3 is TGTGCCAGCAGTTTCCAGACCTCGGGCTACGAGCAGTACTTC. The chain uses TRBV28 and TRBJ2-7; D remains ambiguous. Trimming took off 3 bases at V and 3 bases at J, with 12 bases between the two ends. This CDR3 comprises 14 residues. In germline, CDR1 is MDHEN, CDR2 SYDVKM.

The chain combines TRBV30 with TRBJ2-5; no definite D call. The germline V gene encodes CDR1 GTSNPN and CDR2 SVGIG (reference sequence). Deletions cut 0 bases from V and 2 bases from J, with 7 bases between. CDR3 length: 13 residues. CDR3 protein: CAWSVQFQETQYF. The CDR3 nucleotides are TGTGCCTGGAGTGTACAGTTTCAAGAGACCCAGTACTTC.